This TCR beta chain was identified in a study of identical twins. This clonotype was recorded a few times. The antigen is unknown. The CDR3 sequence is 14 residues long. V lost 3 bases to trimming and J lost 4 bases, with 10 bases between them. Germline assignment: CDR1 SGHAT and CDR2 FQNNGV. A single record per CDR3 protein comes from TCRdb applying MiXCR to the 5' RACE reads. This sample has 350,000 or so distinct CDR3 sequences, with about 12% found just once. Study conclusions and caveats: Twins' excess sharing was less marked for out-of-frame beta sequences.

This sample was shared with a second study, whose subject was yellow fever vaccine responses in identical twins.

This sequence was found in a young woman in good health. Sequencing was carried out using CD8+ T cells sorted from blood. This chain connects TRBV11-2 to TRBJ2-1, with D unclear. The CDR3 loop reads CASSFGSTYNEQFF. CDR3 sequence (DNA): TGTGCCAGCAGCTTCGGATCGACGTACAATGAGCAGTTCTTC.